Shown below are 17 T cell receptor beta chains from a single sample sequenced in a study of blood T cell repertoires in COVID-19. Sequencing used immunoSEQ multiplex PCR; TCRdb keeps in-frame clones, though not all of them. This repertoire shows roughly 290,000 clones, 70% to 90% found once; its top ten account for approximately 2.2%. The sequenced sample consisted of peripheral blood. These receptors were collected from a young woman who had recovered from COVID-19.

The rearrangement uses TRBV7-9 and TRBJ1-2; no definite D call. Germline V gene sequence: CDR1 SEHNR, CDR2 FQNEAQ (reference sequence). Trimming took off 1 base at V and 3 bases at J, with 6 bases between the two ends. The CDR3 is made up of 13 amino acids. This CDR3 reads CASSLGTDYGYTF. The DNA for the CDR3 is TGTGCCAGCAGCTTAGGTACGGACTATGGCTACACCTTC.

The CDR3 nucleotides are TGCAGCGTTGAAGAATGGGGGGGGAACACTGAAGCTTTCTTT. This gives the protein CSVEEWGGNTEAFF. The chain uses TRBV29-1 and TRBJ1-1, with D maybe TRBD1 (5 bases). Germline CDR1 is SQVTM and CDR2 is ANQGSEA. The CDR3 has 14 amino acids. Trimming stripped 0 bases from V and 1 base from J, with 9 bases between.

The J gene is TRBJ2-3, the V gene TRBV4-3, with D perhaps TRBD2 (6 bases). CDR3 length equals 17 residues. Germline V CDR1 and CDR2: LGHNA, YSLEER. V gave up 1 base and J gave up 0 bases, with 14 bases separating them. The CDR3: CASSQGGGGGSTDTQYF. Here the CDR3 DNA reads TGCGCCAGCAGCCAAGGGGGCGGTGGGGGGAGCACAGATACGCAGTATTTT.

The chain couples TRBV2 to TRBJ2-1, with D perhaps TRBD1 (5 bases). The CDR3 runs 15 residues. Trimming removed 1 base at V and 8 bases at J, with 15 bases between. Germline lookup yields CDR1 SNHLY and CDR2 FYNNEI. As DNA, the CDR3 is TGTGCCAGCAGTGAAGGACACAACACCAGGGATGAGCAGTTCTTC. This gives the protein CASSEGHNTRDEQFF.

J is TRBJ2-5 and V is TRBV3-1 (or the pseudogene TRBV3-2); D may be TRBD2 (5 bases). Per germline, CDR1 LGHDT and CDR2 YNNKEL (reference sequence). This CDR3 has 14 residues. V shed 1 base and J shed 2 bases, with 8 bases lying between them. For the CDR3, the DNA is TGTGCCAGCAGCCAAGGGGGAGAACAAGAGACCCAGTACTTC. Its translation is CASSQGGEQETQYF.

A single count supports this clone. The chain is built from TRBV30 and TRBJ1-6; TRBD1 aligns across 8 bases. The CDR3 totals 14 residues. Unmatched junction bases numbered 11, after V lost 5 bases and J lost 11 bases. Germline CDR1 and CDR2: GTSNPN and SVGIG (reference sequence). CDR3 DNA: TGTGCCTGGGGTGGACAGGGTGGATTGCCACCCCTCCACTTT. It translates to CAWGGQGGLPPLHF.

V is TRBV6-5 and J is TRBJ1-5; D is unclear. The CDR3 totals 13 residues. Trimming removed 6 bases from V and 0 bases from J, with 6 bases in between. CDR1 MNHEY and CDR2 SVGAGI come from the germline V gene. The DNA of the CDR3 is TGTGCCAGCAGCCCCGGTAGCAATCAGCCCCAGCATTTT. It is translated as CASSPGSNQPQHF.

This chain connects TRBV29-1 to TRBJ2-1; 12 bases match TRBD2. The CDR3 has 17 residues. The J segment lost 2 bases and the V segment lost 2 bases, leaving 7 bases of the junction unmatched. Germline V gene data show CDR1 as SQVTM and CDR2 as ANQGSEA. CDR3 amino acids: CSVEQIGLAGTYNEQFF. For the CDR3, the DNA is TGCAGCGTTGAACAAATCGGACTAGCGGGAACCTACAATGAGCAGTTCTTC.

As concerns this clone: Different DNA sequences within this sample yield the same CDR3. The chain combines TRBV18 with TRBJ1-1; 7 bases line up with TRBD1. With V trimmed by 0 bases and J by 2 bases, 3 bases remained unmatched. The CDR3 length is 15 residues. Germline V gene lookup returns CDR1 KGHSH and CDR2 LQKENI. The CDR3 is CASSPPGQPNTEAFF. The CDR3 nucleotides read TGTGCCAGCTCACCACCGGGACAGCCCAACACTGAAGCTTTCTTT.

A word on this clone: This sample includes further DNA sequences coding for the same CDR3. V usage is TRBV3-1 (or the pseudogene TRBV3-2) and J usage is TRBJ1-1; D gene ambiguous. The CDR3 covers 11 residues. Trimming removed 4 bases from V and 6 bases from J, with 6 bases in between. CDR1 and CDR2 (germline): LGHDT, YNNKEL (reference sequence). This CDR3 reads CASSRGSEAFF. In DNA form, the CDR3 reads TGTGCCAGCAGCCGAGGTTCTGAAGCTTTCTTT.

This rearrangement joins TRBV1 to TRBJ1-2; the table assigns TRBD1, which was not confirmed against the DNA. TRBV1 has pseudogene status. This CDR3 spans 16 amino acids. The CDR3 loop is CTSSRKGKGLNYGYTF. CDR3 sequence (DNA): TGCACCAGCAGCCGAAAGGGGAAGGGGCTTAACTATGGCTACACCTTC.

This clone has just a few counts. J is TRBJ1-5 and V is TRBV15; TRBD1 aligns across 7 bases. V was pared by 3 bases and J by 0 bases, with 5 bases of the junction left unmatched. CDR1 is LNHNV, CDR2 YYDKDF, per germline (reference sequence). CDR3 length: 16 amino acids. The CDR3 reads CATSSGQEYSNQPQHF. DNA of the CDR3: TGTGCCACCAGCAGTGGACAGGAATATAGCAATCAGCCCCAGCATTTT.

This clone was recorded once. The chain links TRBV9 to TRBJ2-5, with D unclear. Trimming cost V 4 bases and J 7 bases, with 17 bases left between them. This CDR3 comprises 14 residues. Germline V gene lookup returns CDR1 SGDLS and CDR2 YYNGEE. CDR3 sequence: CASSTDSSMGTQYF. The CDR3 region has the DNA TGTGCCAGCAGCACCGACTCGAGCATGGGGACCCAGTACTTC.

To note about this clone: Other DNA sequences in the same sample also yield this CDR3. The CDR3 DNA is TGTGCCAGCAGCTTGGATCGTAACTATGGCTACACCTTC. This codes for CASSLDRNYGYTF. V and J are TRBV5-4 and TRBJ1-2; D gene unclear. Germline V lookup: CDR1 SGHNT, CDR2 YYREEE (reference sequence). The CDR3 totals 13 residues. Trimming removed 0 bases at V and 1 base at J, with 4 bases between.

This chain connects TRBV5-6 to TRBJ2-1; 8 bases are shared with TRBD2. There are 16 residues in the CDR3. With V trimmed by 0 bases and J by 9 bases, 11 bases remained unmatched. Germline values: CDR1 SGHDT, CDR2 YYEEEE. In nucleotides, the CDR3 is TGTGCCAGCAGCTTGGCCGGCGGGGGGATTCTGCGTGAGCAGTTCTTC. This codes for CASSLAGGGILREQFF. Based on the CDR3 plus reference TRBV5-6 and TRBJ2-1, the full variable domain is DAGVTQSPTHLIKTRGQQVTLRCSPKSGHDTVSWYQQALGQGPQFIFQYYEEEERQRGNFPDRFSGHQFPNYSSELNVNALLLGDSALYLCASSLAGGGILREQFFGPGTRLTVL.

Only a few counts were recorded for this clone. The chain couples TRBV7-9 to TRBJ2-1; perhaps TRBD1 as D (5 bases). V gave up 4 bases and J gave up 8 bases, with 9 bases separating them. Germline assignment: CDR1 SEHNR and CDR2 FQNEAQ (reference sequence). The CDR3 has 12 residues. Written as DNA, the CDR3 is TGTGCCAGCAGCTCGCAGGGTCATGAGCAGTTCTTC. Its translation is CASSSQGHEQFF.

The genes are TRBV29-1 and TRBJ2-5, with 7 bases fitting TRBD2. The CDR3 covers 13 residues. V shed 5 bases, J shed 6 bases, and the junction held 9 bases outside the gene matches. Germline V gene lookup returns CDR1 SQVTM and CDR2 ANQGSEA. The CDR3 protein is CSVHGVGGKTQYF. CDR3 nucleotides: TGCAGCGTTCACGGGGTCGGGGGGAAGACCCAGTACTTC.